This record covers a single TCR beta chain. This clone was counted a few times. Its specific antigen is unknown. No clone much larger than this one lies a single base away; base qualities are absent. Taken from the germline V gene (reference sequence), the CDR1 and CDR2 loops are LNHDA and SQIVND. The CDR3 measures 13 amino acids from cysteine to phenylalanine. Of the read, only the CDR3 DNA is kept; its 39 bases are in frame from base 1. V trim: 4 bases; J trim: 6 bases; unmatched bases: 5. This sample was taken from a study of blood T cell repertoires in COVID-19 (dated by TCRdb to 2020 to 2021). About the full investigation: The collaborator samples originated in the United States, Italy and Spain and spanned the acute and convalescent phases of COVID-19. Deeply sampled blood TCRbeta repertoires from subjects exposed to, actively infected with, or recovered from COVID-19 were included in the dataset. Where HLA class I and class II types were available, the types were taken from metadata supplied by the sample provider, not from assay-based typing. The samples were drawn from two sources: the first 160 participants of the ongoing ImmuneRACE study, and fewer than 1,500 subjects contributed by 6 global collaborators. A freely available public database, intended as a resource for researchers studying the immune response to SARS-CoV-2, is where the repertoires were released. The prospective study material was composed of cDNA or gDNA derived from T cells, B-cell-depleted T cells, or PBMCs. Sample metadata almost always included a de-identified subject ID, COVID-19 status, age in years and sex. Study-level results and caveats: Clinical and demographic metadata were provided uncurated, with the amount varying by source and participant.

TCRbeta CDR3 regions were amplified from genomic DNA by means of the immunoSEQ Assay, a bias-controlled multiplex PCR. Under the source paper's analysis protocol: The number of nucleated cells in each sample was estimated from the amplification of reference gene primers within the assay. To quantify the absolute abundance of each unique TCRbeta CDR3 rearrangement, sequence reads were collapsed and filtered. For each sample, productive Simpson clonality was calculated as the square root of Simpson's diversity index over productive rearrangements. TCRdb carries this immuneACCESS record with in-frame sequences only. Its versions omit some clonotypes, under half of them owing to an unresolved V gene in the studies checked, with the rest unexplained. The V and J calls and clone size were taken over from that table, and D and trimming were inferred from the DNA. For this sample the table gives 250,000 or so clones, of which about 84% were detected only once. The ten most abundant clones make up less than 2% of the sample.

In the prospective study, participants were roughly 18 to 100 years old, resided in under 30 geographic areas of the United States, and were enrolled through a virtual design. In the prospective study, participants were assigned to cohorts based on the clinical history participants reported in a screening survey and a study questionnaire. Recovered participants in ImmuneRACE Cohort 3 were defined by two consecutive negative NP/OP PCR tests, clearance by a healthcare professional, or resolution of symptoms. Mobile phlebotomists in the prospective study collected whole blood, serum and a nasopharyngeal or oropharyngeal swab from every participant. Additional blood draws and questionnaires over an approximately 2-month period could optionally be provided by prospective study participants. Blood samples from the prospective study were shipped frozen or at room temperature prior to DNA extraction.

The rearranged segments are TRBV19 and TRBJ1-1; TRBD1 agrees with 7 junctional bases. Material: PBMCs or T cells enriched from blood (not recorded which). The origin of this receptor is a man aged 55 to 70 who had recovered from COVID-19. The CDR3 in this case is CASSTGTASEAFF. The DNA reads TGTGCCAGTAGTACCGGGACAGCGTCTGAAGCTTTCTTT.